This T cell receptor beta chain was identified in a study of identical twins. All of the donors were Caucasians in good health. Regarding the study as a whole: The authors drew conclusions from cross-sectional statistical analysis rather than following the same donors. It was possible that invariant MAIT and iNKT cells partly confounded the zero-insertion analyses.

TCRdb re-called the 5' RACE reads with MiXCR, one entry per CDR3 protein. The sample contains about 890,000 distinct CDR3 sequences, 9% to 15% of which appear only once. This clonotype was detected a few times. Its target is unknown. The sample was also linked to a second study, of yellow fever vaccine responses in identical twins.

Sequencing used PBMCs. The clonotype comes from a woman aged 18-30 years in good health.

CDR3 DNA: TGTGCCAGCAGCCAAGAGAACGGCGGTTCCTACGAGCAGTACTTC. It codes for CASSQENGGSYEQYF. This chain links TRBV14 with TRBJ2-7, with unresolved D. This CDR3 has 15 residues. Germline V gene lookup returns CDR1 SGHDN and CDR2 FVKESK. V shed 0 bases and J shed 1 base, with 10 bases lying between them.